What follows describes a single T cell receptor beta chain. The CDR3 runs to 15 residues. The V gene's germline CDR1 is MNHEY and CDR2 SVGEGT. V lost 5 bases, J lost 2 bases, and 13 bases lay in between. Original handling: Nucleated cell number was recorded as an estimate derived from reference gene primer amplification. This table comes from immunoSEQ multiplex PCR, and its TCRdb copy is limited to in-frame clones, with some not included. V and J calls and clone size are those listed in that table; D and trimming were worked out from the DNA. Here the sample spans some 250,000 clones, roughly 80% being singletons. These data come from a study of blood T cell repertoires in COVID-19. For the study at large: The United States, Italy and Spain provided the acute and convalescent COVID-19 samples. T cells, B-cell-depleted T cells, or PBMCs supplied cDNA or gDNA.

This TCR derives from a woman older than 75 with acute or convalescent COVID-19. Sample: peripheral blood. V and J are TRBV6-2 or TRBV6-3 and TRBJ1-5; possible D gene TRBD1, 6 bases. The CDR3, as DNA: TGTGCCAGCAGTCCGGACAGAAGGGGCAATCAGCCCCAGCATTTT. This translates into CASSPDRRGNQPQHF.